This passage covers 15 T cell receptor beta chains from one sample sequenced in a study of T cells after yellow fever vaccination. From the 5' RACE reads, TCRdb called clonotypes with MiXCR, one entry per CDR3 protein. Among some 350,000 distinct CDR3 sequences listed, roughly 4.3% were seen once. Specimen: PBMCs, collected 5 days after the yellow fever booster vaccination. Receptor source: a young man who received the YFV17D yellow fever vaccine.

This clonotype was found a few times. This sequence joins TRBV20-1 and TRBJ1-1; the match to TRBD1 covers 9 bases. CDR1 and CDR2 (germline): DFQATT, SNEGSKA (reference sequence). CDR3 size: 13 residues. Trimming took 3 bases from V and 5 from J; bases not matched to a gene: 4. CDR3 nucleotides: TGCAGTGCTAGTAAAGGGACAGGGACTGAAGCTTTCTTT. Its translation: CSASKGTGTEAFF.

V and J are TRBV24-1 and TRBJ2-1, with a tentative D call TRBD2 (6 bases). Between the trimmed V and J ends, which lost 4 bases and 0 bases, there was a span of 18 bases. The CDR3 sequence is 18 residues long. Germline CDR1 and CDR2: KGHDR and SFDVKD. CDR3 loop: CATSESLSWRDSYNEQFF. Here the CDR3 DNA reads TGTGCCACCAGTGAGTCTTTAAGTTGGCGGGACTCCTACAATGAGCAGTTCTTC.

This clonotype was counted many times. The chain combines TRBV5-1 with TRBJ1-1, with 7 bases fitting TRBD1. Germline V gives CDR1 SGHRS, CDR2 YFSETQ. V was clipped by 4 bases and J by 0 bases; unmatched bases: 9. CDR3 length equals 16 residues. The CDR3 DNA is TGCGCCAGCAGCCCTTGGACAGGAATTATGAACACTGAAGCTTTCTTT. Protein product: CASSPWTGIMNTEAFF.

This clonotype was seen a handful of times. The CDR3 is CASSSQGADYGYTF. CDR3 coding DNA: TGTGCCAGCAGCTCACAGGGGGCTGACTATGGCTACACCTTC. The rearrangement joins TRBV7-2 to TRBJ1-2, with TRBD1 identical over 9 bases. The CDR3 totals 14 residues. Germline CDR1 SGHTA, CDR2 FQGNSA. V shed 4 bases and J 3 bases; nucleotides not matched to a gene: 3.

V gene TRBV4-1 combines with J gene TRBJ2-3; D is uncertain. The V and J ends lost 3 bases and 0 bases respectively, with 10 bases between them. CDR3 length: 15 amino acids. Per germline, CDR1 MGHRA and CDR2 YSYEKL. CDR3 nucleotide sequence: TGCGCCAGCAGCCATCATGGGCTTAGCACAGATACGCAGTATTTT. Its translation: CASSHHGLSTDTQYF.

This clonotype was observed a few times. This chain uses TRBV7-9 with TRBJ1-1, with a tentative D call TRBD1 (5 bases). The CDR3 is 15 residues long. Germline V gives CDR1 SEHNR, CDR2 FQNEAQ (reference sequence). V was clipped by 1 base and J by 7 bases, with 16 bases between them. The CDR3 region is CASSLGAGAAVEAFF. The CDR3 DNA is TGTGCCAGCAGCTTAGGTGCTGGGGCGGCCGTTGAAGCTTTCTTT.

This clonotype was picked up a small number of times. In nucleotides, the CDR3 is TGTGCCAGCAGCCAAATAACGCCTTTAACAGGGGGGGAAGAGACCCAGTACTTC. This encodes CASSQITPLTGGEETQYF. The chain carries TRBV14 and TRBJ2-5; tentative D call: TRBD1 (8 bases). The CDR3 loop spans 18 amino acids. V shed 2 bases and J shed 3 bases, with 22 bases lying between them. Germline CDR1 and CDR2: SGHDN and FVKESK.

This clonotype was seen more than once but under ten times. The chain combines TRBV7-2 with TRBJ2-3, with TRBD1 matching over 9 bases. The CDR3 length is 16 residues. Germline V gene sequence: CDR1 SGHTA, CDR2 FQGNSA. After removal of 1 base from V and 7 bases from J, the junction contained 9 bases not matched to a gene. The DNA of the CDR3 is TGTGCCAGCAGCTTAGGGGGGACAGGGAGACGGAATACGCAGTATTTT. It codes for CASSLGGTGRRNTQYF. The full variable domain, completed using reference TRBV7-2 and TRBJ2-3, is GAGVSQSPSNKVTEKGKDVELRCDPISGHTALYWYRQSLGQGLEFLIYFQGNSAPDKSGLPSDRFSAERTGGSVSTLTIQRTQQEDSAVYLCASSLGGTGRRNTQYFGPGTRLTVL.

CDR3 coding DNA: TGTGCCAGCAGTTACTCCTTGGAGAAGGGGAACACTGAAGCTTTCTTT. Protein product: CASSYSLEKGNTEAFF. The rearrangement uses TRBV6-6 and TRBJ1-1; D is unclear. The CDR3 consists of 16 residues. V shed 0 bases and J shed 1 base, with 12 bases lying between them. In germline, CDR1 is MNHNY, CDR2 SVGAGI (reference sequence).

In its sample, this clonotype was seen a few times. The chain recombines TRBV6-5 with TRBJ1-6, with D maybe TRBD1 (5 bases). The CDR3 has 17 amino acids. V gave up 5 bases and J gave up 3 bases, with 17 bases separating them. The germline V gene has CDR1 MNHEY and CDR2 SVGAGI. The CDR3 reads CASSTGTPKFYNSPLHF. CDR3 DNA sequence: TGTGCCAGCAGTACCGGGACGCCGAAGTTCTATAATTCACCCCTCCACTTT.

This clonotype appeared many times. The chain combines TRBV28 with TRBJ2-3, with TRBD1 as a possible D gene (5 bases). Germline CDR1 is MDHEN and CDR2 is SYDVKM. V lost 3 bases and J lost 0, with 7 bases in between. The CDR3 is 14 amino acids. CDR3 in amino acids: CASSLTASTDTQYF. The CDR3 DNA is TGTGCCAGCAGTTTGACAGCTAGCACAGATACGCAGTATTTT. The complete variable domain, with remaining parts taken from reference TRBV28 and TRBJ2-3, reads DVKVTQSSRYLVKRTGEKVFLECVQDMDHENMFWYRQDPGLGLRLIYFSYDVKMKEKGDIPEGYSVSREKKERFSLILESASTNQTSMYLCASSLTASTDTQYFGPGTRLTVL.

The rearrangement links TRBV7-2 to TRBJ2-7; no definite D call. The CDR3 spans 17 residues. Germline loops: CDR1 SGHTA, CDR2 FQGNSA. V was trimmed by 4 bases and J by 0 bases, leaving 19 bases between them. CDR3 region: CASSSLPGPWSSYEQYV. CDR3 nucleotides: TGTGCCAGCAGCTCCCTCCCAGGACCGTGGAGCTCCTACGAGCAGTACGTC.

This clonotype appeared many times. This rearrangement joins TRBV9 to TRBJ2-7; D is perhaps TRBD1 (5 bases). The V end was cut by 0 bases, the J end by 3 bases, with 10 bases between. Germline CDR1 is SGDLS and CDR2 is YYNGEE. The CDR3 contains 14 residues. The CDR3 loop reads CASSVGSDSYEQYF. The CDR3 coding sequence is TGTGCCAGCAGCGTAGGGTCAGACAGCTACGAGCAGTACTTC. Looking up the rest from reference TRBV9 and TRBJ2-7 gives the full variable domain: DSGVTQTPKHLITATGQRVTLRCSPRSGDLSVYWYQQSLDQGLQFLIQYYNGEERAKGNILERFSAQQFPDLHSELNLSSLELGDSALYFCASSVGSDSYEQYFGPGTRLTVT.

This clonotype was detected only a few times. This chain connects TRBV6-2 or TRBV6-3 to TRBJ1-5, with D possibly being TRBD1 (6 bases). This CDR3 contains 13 residues. CDR1 and CDR2 (germline): MNHEY, SVGEGT. V was trimmed by 7 bases and J by 4 bases, leaving 11 bases between them. CDR3 sequence reads: CASTRTENQPQHF. The CDR3 DNA reads TGTGCCAGCACCCGGACAGAAAATCAGCCCCAGCATTTT.

This clonotype occurred many times. The chain is built from TRBV12-3 or TRBV12-4 and TRBJ2-7; D possibly corresponds to TRBD1 (5 bases). V was cut by 9 bases and J by 1 base, with 10 bases left in between. The CDR3 covers 12 residues. The CDR3 bases are TGTGCCAGTAGTACAGGATCCTACGAGCAGTACTTC. Residues: CASSTGSYEQYF.